This T cell receptor (beta chain) originates from a study of CD8 T cells in ankylosing spondylitis (dated by TCRdb to the late 2010s). Some background on the complete study: To find TCR variants linked to disease, the study profiled T cell receptor beta repertoires in ankylosing spondylitis patients and healthy donors. Peripheral blood was sampled, and synovial fluid was also collected from ankylosing spondylitis patients. The full study cohort comprised 25 ankylosing spondylitis patients and 110 or so healthy donors. The research as a whole found: Some motif variants were previously reported in synovial fluid and blood of reactive arthritis patients, suggesting common disease-initiation mechanisms. Blood from ankylosing spondylitis patients appeared to be characterized by a TCR beta motif composed of about eight highly homologous amino acid variants. A CD8+ phenotype was shown by the disease-linked clones, which were found at relatively low frequencies in peripheral blood. According to the report, matched synovial fluid samples from ankylosing spondylitis patients were significantly enriched for the disease-linked clones.

Reading from cysteine to phenylalanine, the CDR3 counts 15 amino acids. Only CDR3 DNA is held: 45 bases, read in frame from base 1. According to the germline V gene, CDR1 reads SGHRS and CDR2 reads YFSETQ. For this chain, trimming is 0 bases at the V end and 4 bases at the J end, and the number of junction bases without a gene match is 4. Sequencing was carried out with an Illumina HiSeq 2500. Quantitative 5'-RACE with molecular barcodes was the method used to prepare the TCR beta libraries. The original methods were these. To identify disease-linked TCR variants, a new computational method was used, one built on a probabilistic model of VDJ rearrangement. The public reads were reanalyzed by TCRdb: fastp trimming at Q25, MiXCR alignment, in-frame beta chains only. For every CDR3 protein sequence, its rows merge into one entry that carries the most common genes and DNA. The V and J calls come from TCRdb's annotation, not from the publication. The sample data list some 350,000 distinct CDR3 sequences, and 14% to 15% of these were observed just once. Jointly, the top ten make up around 1% of the sample.

Of note for this clonotype: The antigen this receptor binds is unknown. Base qualities are not at hand, and no much larger clone is one base apart.

The receptor's source is a male donor with ankylosing spondylitis or in good health (not recorded which). The sequencing sample was made of blood, either unsorted or a sorted T cell fraction (not recorded which). The chain employs TRBV5-1 and TRBJ2-1; 7 junctional bases match TRBD1. This receptor has the CDR3 CASSLVGGRYNEQFF. In nucleotides, the sequence is TGCGCCAGCAGCTTGGTAGGGGGCAGGTACAATGAGCAGTTCTTC.